One sample yielded the 19 T cell receptor beta chains listed below, sequenced in a study of shared clonotypes between healthy human individuals. Naive CD8 cells lacked CD45RO, underwent positive selection for CCR7 and left out terminally differentiated effector memory CD45RA+ cells. TCRdb keeps only in-frame clones here, not all; method: immunoSEQ multiplex PCR. The table lists approximately 600,000 clones, around 96% of them singletons, with approximately 0.11% in the top ten. The sequenced sample consisted of naive CD8+ T cells sorted from blood. These receptors originate from a woman in her 30s in good health.

The chain joins TRBV9 to TRBJ2-7; 9 bases are shared with TRBD1. The CDR3 extends over 16 amino acids. Germline trimming cut 1 base from V and 3 bases from J; bases unmatched to any gene: 8. Germline V gives CDR1 SGDLS, CDR2 YYNGEE. The CDR3, as DNA: TGTGCCAGCAGCGTACAGGCCGGGACAGGGCTCTACGAGCAGTACTTC. Protein: CASSVQAGTGLYEQYF.

The chain is built from TRBV7-9 and TRBJ2-3, with 7 bases fitting TRBD2. V trimming: 2 bases; J trimming: 6 bases; junction bases outside the gene matches: 8. The CDR3 sequence is 15 residues long. Looked up from germline, CDR1 is SEHNR and CDR2 is FQNEAQ (reference sequence). In nucleotides, the CDR3 is TGTGCCAGCAGCTTAACTCGCGGGAGCTGGGATACGCAGTATTTT. Protein product: CASSLTRGSWDTQYF.

The V gene is TRBV10-2, the J gene TRBJ2-5; 7 bases match TRBD2. Trimming at V came to 6 bases and at J to 0 bases, leaving 4 bases not matched to a gene. CDR3 length: 14 amino acids. CDR1 and CDR2 from the germline V gene are WSHSY and SAAADI. The CDR3 sequence is CASSGSGHQETQYF. The CDR3 region has the DNA TGCGCCAGCAGCGGTAGCGGGCACCAAGAGACCCAGTACTTC.

Only one count was recorded for this clone. This chain uses TRBV28 with TRBJ2-7; D possibly corresponds to TRBD1 (5 bases). V was pared by 4 bases and J by 1 base, with 17 bases between. CDR1 MDHEN and CDR2 SYDVKM come from the germline V gene. This CDR3 has 16 amino acids. CDR3: CASSSMTEEKSYEQYF. As DNA, the CDR3 is TGTGCCAGCAGTTCCATGACAGAAGAAAAATCCTACGAGCAGTACTTC.

The chain joins TRBV27 to TRBJ2-7; no reliable D call. CDR1 and CDR2 (germline): MNHEY, SMNVEV (reference sequence). CDR3 length equals 13 residues. Trimming removed 1 base at V and 4 bases at J, with 8 bases between. The CDR3 DNA reads as TGTGCCAGCAGTTTATACGCATCGTACGAGCAGTACTTC. Translating gives CASSLYASYEQYF.

This chain links TRBV20-1 with TRBJ2-5, with D maybe TRBD2 (6 bases). The last part of the DNA fits TRBJ2-7 better; the J call may be wrong. The CDR3 covers 11 residues. CDR1 and CDR2 (germline): DFQATT, SNEGSKA (reference sequence). The CDR3 region has the DNA TGCAGTGCTGAGGAGGGATACGAGCAGTACTTC. This gives the protein CSAEEGYEQYF.

J is TRBJ2-7 and V is TRBV4-1; D not certain. The CDR3 extends over 15 amino acids. V lost 0 bases to trimming and J lost 0 bases, with 9 bases between them. CDR1 and CDR2 (germline): MGHRA, YSYEKL. The CDR3 loop reads CASSQDRASSYEQYF. Here the CDR3 DNA reads TGCGCCAGCAGCCAAGATCGGGCCTCCTCCTACGAGCAGTACTTC.

This clone came up once. In the same sample, other DNA sequences code for this CDR3. The V gene is TRBV19, the J gene TRBJ2-7, with a tentative D call TRBD2 (5 bases). CDR3 size: 15 residues. The germline CDR1 and CDR2 sequences are LNHDA and SQIVND (reference sequence). Trimming shortened V by 0 bases and J by 0 bases, and 9 bases separated the two germline ends. Here the CDR3 DNA reads TGTGCCAGTAGTATAGAATCGGGGAGCTCCTACGAGCAGTACTTC. Protein sequence: CASSIESGSSYEQYF.

This clone is a singleton in its sample. V and J are TRBV5-6 and TRBJ2-7; D possibly corresponds to TRBD2 (5 bases). The CDR3 has 13 amino acids. Deletions cut 0 bases from V and 7 bases from J, with 11 bases between. Germline CDR1 reads SGHDT; CDR2 reads YYEEEE. The CDR3 region is CASSLGYGGEQYF. The CDR3 DNA reads as TGTGCCAGCAGCTTGGGTTATGGCGGGGAGCAGTACTTC. Based on the CDR3 plus reference TRBV5-6 and TRBJ2-7, the full variable domain is DAGVTQSPTHLIKTRGQQVTLRCSPKSGHDTVSWYQQALGQGPQFIFQYYEEEERQRGNFPDRFSGHQFPNYSSELNVNALLLGDSALYLCASSLGYGGEQYFGPGTRLTVT.

The chain has TRBV7-3 and TRBJ2-3; the match to TRBD2 covers 7 bases. The CDR3 is made up of 15 amino acids. V was clipped by 7 bases and J by 0 bases; unmatched bases: 7. In germline, CDR1 is SGHTA, CDR2 FQGTGA. The CDR3 DNA reads TGTGCCAGCACCCAATCCGGGAGGAGCACAGATACGCAGTATTTT. Translation: CASTQSGRSTDTQYF. Full variable domain (rest looked up from reference TRBV7-3 and TRBJ2-3): GAGVSQTPSNKVTEKGKYVELRCDPISGHTALYWYRQSLGQGPEFLIYFQGTGAADDSGLPNDRFFAVRPEGSVSTLKIQRTERGDSAVYLCASTQSGRSTDTQYFGPGTRLTVL.

In nucleotides, the CDR3 is TGCAGCGTCGTATCCAGCTCTGGAAACACCATATATTTT. It translates to CSVVSSSGNTIYF. This sequence joins TRBV29-1 and TRBJ1-3; D is ambiguous. The CDR3 totals 13 residues. Germline V gene sequence: CDR1 SQVTM, CDR2 ANQGSEA. V was pared by 6 bases and J by 0 bases, with 9 bases between.

The chain couples TRBV7-8 to TRBJ2-5, with 11 bases fitting TRBD1. TRBJ2-7 explains the end of the DNA better; the J call may be wrong. Per the germline V gene, CDR1 is SGHVS and CDR2 is FQNEAQ. The CDR3 sequence is 14 residues long. The CDR3 loop is CASSSGQGVHEQYF. CDR3 DNA sequence: TGTGCCAGCAGCTCGGGACAGGGGGTACACGAGCAGTACTTC.

The chain carries TRBV9 and TRBJ2-7; no definite D call. Trimming took off 2 bases at V and 3 bases at J, with 9 bases between the two ends. The CDR3 runs 13 residues. Per germline, CDR1 SGDLS and CDR2 YYNGEE. The CDR3 DNA reads TGTGCCAGCAGCGTTGCGGAAAACTACGAGCAGTACTTC. Translation gives CASSVAENYEQYF.

The CDR3 region has the DNA TGTGCCAGCAGTTGGGAGCGGGAGTACGAGCAGTACTTC. It translates to CASSWEREYEQYF. The chain has TRBV28 and TRBJ2-7; 8 positions match TRBD2. J was trimmed by 4 bases and V by 4 bases; bases with no gene match: 3. CDR1 and CDR2 from the germline V gene are MDHEN and SYDVKM. CDR3 length: 13 residues.

The rearrangement joins TRBV4-2 to TRBJ2-1; D may be TRBD1 or TRBD2 (6 bases each). This CDR3 comprises 18 residues. Trimming shortened V by 0 bases and J by 1 base, and 16 bases separated the two germline ends. Germline CDR1 and CDR2: LGHNA and YNFKEQ. The CDR3 loop reads CASSQDPAGHESYNEQFF. The CDR3 DNA sequence: TGTGCCAGCAGCCAAGATCCCGCGGGACACGAGTCCTACAATGAGCAGTTCTTC.

The gene calls are TRBV10-1 and TRBJ2-1, with TRBD2 matching 8 bases. CDR1 and CDR2 (germline): WNHNN, SYGVQD (reference sequence). Unmatched junction bases numbered 10, after V lost 6 bases and J lost 6 bases. CDR3 length equals 15 residues. The CDR3 region has the DNA TGCGCCAGCAGCGGAGCGGGAGTTAATTTCAATGAGCAGTTCTTC. Translation: CASSGAGVNFNEQFF.

This clone appeared a single time. This chain uses TRBV5-6 with TRBJ2-3, with D possibly TRBD1 on 6 matching bases. The V and J ends lost 2 bases and 2 bases respectively, with 9 bases between them. Germline values: CDR1 SGHDT, CDR2 YYEEEE. The CDR3 totals 14 residues. For the CDR3, the DNA is TGTGCCAGCAGCTTCTCAGGGGACACAGATACGCAGTATTTT. The encoded protein is CASSFSGDTDTQYF.

This clone was seen a single time. The chain links TRBV5-1 to TRBJ2-4; D perhaps matches TRBD2 (5 bases). This CDR3 region has 17 residues. Germline CDR1 is SGHRS and CDR2 is YFSETQ. V was clipped by 4 bases and J by 0 bases, with 17 bases between them. CDR3 region: CASSPPAVGLAKNIQYF. DNA for the CDR3: TGCGCCAGCAGCCCACCAGCGGTAGGGCTAGCCAAAAACATTCAGTACTTC. The entire variable domain, with the rest obtained from reference TRBV5-1 and TRBJ2-4, is as follows: KAGVTQTPRYLIKTRGQQVTLSCSPISGHRSVSWYQQTPGQGLQFLFEYFSETQRNKGNFPGRFSGRQFSNSRSEMNVSTLELGDSALYLCASSPPAVGLAKNIQYFGAGTRLSVL.

The chain joins TRBV28 to TRBJ2-1; D may be TRBD2 (6 bases). CDR3 length: 16 amino acids. The V end was cut by 5 bases, the J end by 7 bases, with 21 bases between. The germline V gene encodes CDR1 MDHEN and CDR2 SYDVKM. Here the CDR3 DNA reads TGTGCCAGCAGTCCCACGCCGGGACTGCCTTCGAATGAGCAGTTCTTC. Its translation is CASSPTPGLPSNEQFF.